The next 32 T cell receptor beta chains were all read from a single sample in a study of OX40 agonist ivuxolimab in advanced cancers. Here immunoSEQ multiplex PCR was the method, and the copy in TCRdb shows in-frame clones only, minus some. The sample gives over 45,000 clones, around 89% of which show up once; 25% to 40% is in the top ten. Source: CD4+ or CD8+ T cells sorted from blood, taken in a trial of the OX40 agonist ivuxolimab. Every receptor here comes from an adult with an advanced solid tumor such as melanoma, head and neck, liver or kidney cancer.

The V and J genes are TRBV6-5 and TRBJ2-5; 10 bases are a match to TRBD1. The germline gives CDR1 MNHEY, CDR2 SVGAGI. The V and J ends lost 4 bases and 5 bases, in that order; junction bases with no gene match: 7. The CDR3 consists of 15 residues. The CDR3 reads CASSFLTGGAETQYF. CDR3 DNA: TGTGCCAGCAGTTTCCTGACAGGGGGCGCGGAGACCCAGTACTTC.

In regard to this clone: An end of the junction does not agree with germline; a read error may underlie this. The chain employs TRBV5-3 and TRBJ2-5; the match to TRBD1 covers 8 bases. TRBV5-3 falls under the ORF class, with uncertain function. This CDR3 is built from 13 residues. CDR3 nucleotides: TGTGCCAGCAGCTGGGACAGGCGGGAGACCCAGTACTTC. Amino acid sequence: CASSWDRRETQYF.

The chain couples TRBV5-4 to TRBJ1-2; TRBD1 agrees at 9 bases. This CDR3 is 16 amino acids long. Losses at the gene ends were 1 base for V and 6 bases for J; bases not matched to a gene: 10. CDR1 is SGHNT, CDR2 YYREEE, per germline (reference sequence). CDR3 sequence reads: CASSLWGTGNLDGYTF. In nucleotides, the CDR3 is TGTGCCAGCAGCTTGTGGGGGACAGGGAATTTGGATGGCTACACCTTC.

The chain links TRBV29-1 to TRBJ2-7; D is ambiguous. V was pared by 2 bases and J by 2 bases, with 10 bases between. CDR3 length: 13 amino acids. Germline assignment: CDR1 SQVTM and CDR2 ANQGSEA. The CDR3 nucleotides read TGCAGCGTTGAATCGGCCGAAACCTACGAGCAGTACTTC. Translated: CSVESAETYEQYF.

The CDR3 sequence: CASSPTRDRDTDTQYF. CDR3 coding DNA: TGCGCCAGCAGCCCCACAAGAGACAGGGACACAGATACGCAGTATTTT. J is TRBJ2-3 and V is TRBV4-1, with 7 nucleotides matching TRBD1. The V gene's germline CDR1 is MGHRA and CDR2 YSYEKL. J was trimmed by 2 bases and V by 4 bases; bases with no gene match: 9. The length of the CDR3 is 16 residues.

V gene TRBV9 combines with J gene TRBJ2-6; 9 bases match TRBD1. Trimming at V came to 4 bases and at J to 5 bases, leaving 19 bases not matched to a gene. The CDR3 totals 20 residues. CDR1 and CDR2 (germline): SGDLS, YYNGEE. CDR3 sequence (DNA): TGTGCCAGCAGCCCGGGACAGGGTAAAGTTGGGTCCAAAAGGGCCAACGTCCTGACTTTC. Amino acids: CASSPGQGKVGSKRANVLTF.

This clone has a handful of counts. The chain joins TRBV7-6 to TRBJ1-6, with 8 bases matching TRBD1. Trimming cost V 5 bases and J 6 bases; bases outside gene matches: 6. This CDR3 region has 15 residues. Germline-derived CDR1 and CDR2 are SGHVS and FNYEAQ. This CDR3 is CASSETGVANSPLHF. The CDR3 DNA follows: TGTGCCAGCAGCGAGACAGGGGTGGCTAATTCACCCCTCCACTTT.

The chain combines TRBV28 with TRBJ2-2; 8 positions agree with TRBD1. The CDR3 runs to 15 residues. Germline V gene sequence: CDR1 MDHEN, CDR2 SYDVKM. Germline trimming cut 4 bases from V and 3 bases from J; bases unmatched to any gene: 4. CDR3 nucleotide sequence: TGTGCCAGCAGTTCGGGGACAGGATACACCGGGGAGCTGTTTTTT. As protein: CASSSGTGYTGELFF.

The genes are TRBV27 and TRBJ2-1; the match to TRBD2 covers 10 bases. The trim removed 5 bases at V and 7 bases at J, leaving 5 bases unmatched. The CDR3 loop spans 14 amino acids. CDR1 is MNHEY and CDR2 is SMNVEV in the germline V gene (reference sequence). CDR3 sequence: CASSLAGAGNEQFF. CDR3 nucleotide sequence: TGTGCCAGCAGTCTAGCGGGGGCGGGGAATGAGCAGTTCTTC.

This chain joins TRBV19 and TRBJ2-7; 9 bases fit TRBD1. CDR1 and CDR2 from the germline V gene are LNHDA and SQIVND (reference sequence). The junction had 6 bases not matched to a gene; V was cut back by 5 bases and J by 4 bases. CDR3 length: 14 residues. CDR3 nucleotide sequence: TGTGCCAGTAGTGCGGGACAGGGTCCTTACGAGCAGTACTTC. Translation: CASSAGQGPYEQYF. Complete variable domain (other parts from reference TRBV19 and TRBJ2-7): DGGITQSPKYLFRKEGQNVTLSCEQNLNHDAMYWYRQDPGQGLRLIYYSQIVNDFQKGDIAEGYSVSREKKESFPLTVTSAQKNPTAFYLCASSAGQGPYEQYFGPGTRLTVT.

V is TRBV19 and J is TRBJ2-7; maybe TRBD2 (6 bases). This CDR3 region has 17 residues. V was shortened by 6 bases and J by 3 bases, with 24 bases between the two germline ends. From germline, CDR1 is LNHDA and CDR2 SQIVND (reference sequence). DNA of the CDR3: TGTGCCAGTAGCAATATTGGGACGGGGGAGAGCGTCTACGAGCAGTACTTC. Translating it yields CASSNIGTGESVYEQYF.

The chain employs TRBV6-5 and TRBJ2-7; the match to TRBD1 covers 8 bases. Looked up from germline, CDR1 is MNHEY and CDR2 is SVGAGI. The CDR3 totals 12 residues. V shed 6 bases and J 6 bases; nucleotides not matched to a gene: 4. The CDR3 region has the DNA TGTGCCAGCAGCCTCACAGGGGGCGAGCAGTACTTC. It is translated as CASSLTGGEQYF.

This chain joins TRBV6-6 and TRBJ1-2, with D uncertain. The CDR3 covers 13 residues. The germline V gene encodes CDR1 MNHNY and CDR2 SVGAGI (reference sequence). V was pared by 0 bases and J by 4 bases, with 6 bases between. CDR3 DNA sequence: TGTGCCAGCAGTTACTCAGGTCCCTATGGCTACACCTTC. It yields the protein CASSYSGPYGYTF.

This rearrangement joins TRBV14 to TRBJ1-5; 8 bases match TRBD1. V was pared by 5 bases and J by 2 bases, with 23 bases of the junction left unmatched. This CDR3 is 21 amino acids long. The V gene's germline CDR1 is SGHDN and CDR2 FVKESK. CDR3 coding DNA: TGTGCCAGCAGCAAAAACTCACCGGGACAGGTGTATCGTGGGGGCAATCAGCCCCAGCATTTT. It specifies CASSKNSPGQVYRGGNQPQHF.

The chain links TRBV5-4 to TRBJ1-1; the D gene is possibly TRBD1 (6 bases). The V gene's germline CDR1 is SGHNT and CDR2 YYREEE (reference sequence). This CDR3 comprises 15 residues. Trimming stripped 0 bases from V and 1 base from J, with 10 bases between. The CDR3 nucleotides read TGTGCCAGCAGCTTGGAGGGGGGCGCGAACACTGAAGCTTTCTTT. This sequence encodes CASSLEGGANTEAFF.

The chain employs TRBV13 and TRBJ2-1; 8 bases match TRBD2. From germline, CDR1 is PRHDT and CDR2 FYEKMQ (reference sequence). V gave up 2 bases and J gave up 9 bases; unmatched junction bases: 0. CDR3 size: 12 residues. Here the CDR3 DNA reads TGTGCCAGCAGCTTACGGGGGGGTGAGCAGTTCTTC. It is translated as CASSLRGGEQFF.

The CDR3 coding sequence is TGCGCCAGCCCGGGGGGGGAGGAGAGCTCTGGAAACACCATATATTTT. It encodes CASPGGEESSGNTIYF. The chain joins TRBV23-1 to TRBJ1-3; tentatively, D is TRBD1 (5 bases). TRBV23-1 is an ORF, with its function uncertain. V lost 8 bases, J lost 0 bases, and 17 bases lay in between. The CDR3 consists of 16 residues.

The J gene is TRBJ2-7, the V gene TRBV5-6, with TRBD1 identical over 7 bases. Germline values: CDR1 SGHDT, CDR2 YYEEEE. The CDR3 loop spans 14 amino acids. The V segment lost 4 bases and the J segment 3 bases; nucleotides outside the gene matches: 7. CDR3 in amino acids: CASSMGQLYYEQYF. The CDR3 nucleotides are TGTGCCAGCAGCATGGGACAGTTATACTACGAGCAGTACTTC.

The chain carries TRBV11-2 and TRBJ2-5, with D uncertain. V lost 3 bases and J 9 bases, leaving 11 bases between the germline ends. Germline assignment: CDR1 SGHAT and CDR2 FQNNGV. CDR3 length: 12 residues. Here the CDR3 reads CASSFYGASQYF. As DNA, the CDR3 is TGTGCCAGCAGCTTTTATGGAGCATCCCAGTACTTC.

This chain joins TRBV19 and TRBJ2-6; D is uncertain. Germline loops: CDR1 LNHDA, CDR2 SQIVND (reference sequence). The V gene lost 8 bases and the J gene lost 2 bases, with 16 bases spanning the gap. CDR3 size: 16 residues. The CDR3, as DNA: TGTGCCAGTGAGCCAGCGCAGGTTGCTGGGGCCAACGTCCTGACTTTC. Amino acids: CASEPAQVAGANVLTF. The whole variable domain, filled in from reference TRBV19 and TRBJ2-6, reads DGGITQSPKYLFRKEGQNVTLSCEQNLNHDAMYWYRQDPGQGLRLIYYSQIVNDFQKGDIAEGYSVSREKKESFPLTVTSAQKNPTAFYLCASEPAQVAGANVLTFGAGSRLTVL.

The V gene is TRBV7-9, the J gene TRBJ2-2; a weak D match, TRBD1 (5 bases). Trimming stripped 2 bases from V and 2 bases from J, with 9 bases between. The germline gives CDR1 SEHNR, CDR2 FQNEAQ (reference sequence). This CDR3 comprises 15 residues. The CDR3, as DNA: TGTGCCAGCAGCTTAACAACAGGAAACACCGGGGAGCTGTTTTTT. Its protein is CASSLTTGNTGELFF.

V and J are TRBV27 and TRBJ1-5; no reliable D call. Germline CDR1 is MNHEY and CDR2 is SMNVEV (reference sequence). The CDR3 extends over 12 amino acids. The V and J ends lost 5 bases and 3 bases respectively, with 5 bases between them. In DNA, the CDR3 is TGTGCCAGCAGTATGATCAATCAGCCCCAGCATTTT. The encoded protein is CASSMINQPQHF.

This sequence joins TRBV5-6 and TRBJ2-3, with 7 bases that match TRBD2. The CDR3 length is 11 residues. Germline V gene lookup returns CDR1 SGHDT and CDR2 YYEEEE. The V gene end was trimmed by 4 bases and the J gene end by 9 bases; junction bases not matched to a gene: 2. The DNA of the CDR3 is TGTGCCAGCAGCCCGGGGGGAACGCAGTATTTT. This sequence encodes CASSPGGTQYF.

The chain carries TRBV19 and TRBJ2-2, with a possible D match to TRBD1 (5 bases). The length of the CDR3 is 17 residues. V lost 5 bases and J lost 5, with 21 bases in between. Germline V gives CDR1 LNHDA, CDR2 SQIVND (reference sequence). CDR3 coding DNA: TGTGCCAGTAGTCCAGACAGCCCCGCATACGAAACCGGGGAGCTGTTTTTT. Translating it yields CASSPDSPAYETGELFF.

This chain uses TRBV2 with TRBJ2-7, with TRBD1 matching 9 bases. CDR3 size: 14 residues. From germline, CDR1 is SNHLY and CDR2 FYNNEI. Trimming removed 6 bases from V and 2 bases from J; junction bases left unmatched: 5. CDR3 coding DNA: TGTGCCAGCAGAGCCGGGACAGGGACCTACGAGCAGTACTTC. Translating gives CASRAGTGTYEQYF. The variable domain in full, with the rest retrieved from reference TRBV2 and TRBJ2-7, is EPEVTQTPSHQVTQMGQEVILRCVPISNHLYFYWYRQILGQKVEFLVSFYNNEISEKSEIFDDQFSVERPDGSNFTLKIRSTKLEDSAMYFCASRAGTGTYEQYFGPGTRLTVT.

CDR3 nucleotide sequence: TGTGCCAGCAGCTTGACTAGCGGGGGGGCCGACGAGCAGTACTTC. It yields the protein CASSLTSGGADEQYF. The chain is built from TRBV5-4 and TRBJ2-7, with TRBD2 identical over 13 bases. V was clipped by 1 base and J by 5 bases; unmatched bases: 3. Germline V gene lookup returns CDR1 SGHNT and CDR2 YYREEE (reference sequence). The CDR3 covers 15 residues.

The chain links TRBV19 to TRBJ1-1; D remains unclear. V was clipped by 8 bases and J by 3 bases, with 16 bases between them. CDR1 LNHDA and CDR2 SQIVND come from the germline V gene (reference sequence). The CDR3 loop spans 14 amino acids. The DNA for the CDR3 is TGTGCCAGTCGTACGAGGGAGAGTGACACTGAAGCTTTCTTT. As protein: CASRTRESDTEAFF.

The gene calls are TRBV30 and TRBJ2-2; the match to TRBD2 covers 14 bases. The CDR3 contains 16 residues. Looked up from germline, CDR1 is GTSNPN and CDR2 is SVGIG (reference sequence). Germline trimming cut 4 bases from V and 3 bases from J; bases unmatched to any gene: 4. CDR3 sequence reads: CAWKRTSGRYTGELFF. The CDR3 region has the DNA TGTGCCTGGAAAAGGACTAGCGGGAGGTACACCGGGGAGCTGTTTTTT.

The chain employs TRBV5-6 and TRBJ2-1, with TRBD2 matching 8 bases. This CDR3 spans 15 amino acids. Germline V CDR1 and CDR2: SGHDT, YYEEEE. The ends lost 0 bases at V and 8 bases at J; junction bases unmatched: 7. CDR3 residues: CASSLARTSIHEQFF. The CDR3 bases are TGTGCCAGCAGCTTGGCCAGGACTAGCATACATGAGCAGTTCTTC.

This clone was found a few times. V gene TRBV6-5 combines with J gene TRBJ2-1, with D possibly matching TRBD2 (5 bases). Per germline, CDR1 MNHEY and CDR2 SVGAGI. Trimming stripped 8 bases from V and 4 bases from J, with 9 bases between. The CDR3 extends over 12 amino acids. The CDR3 here is CASGTSYNEQFF. The CDR3 nucleotides are TGTGCCAGCGGCACTAGTTACAATGAGCAGTTCTTC.

The rearrangement joins TRBV7-3 to TRBJ2-2; TRBD1 matches at 8 bases. This CDR3 comprises 16 residues. V lost 2 bases to trimming and J lost 7 bases; unmatched junction nucleotides: 9. CDR1 is SGHTA and CDR2 is FQGTGA in the germline V gene. The CDR3 region is CASSLGVRGPVGELFF. The CDR3 bases are TGTGCCAGCAGCTTAGGGGTCAGGGGGCCCGTCGGGGAGCTGTTTTTT.

The rearrangement uses TRBV29-1 and TRBJ2-3, with 9 bases aligning to TRBD2. There are 21 residues in the CDR3. Germline V CDR1 and CDR2: SQVTM, ANQGSEA. J gave up 4 bases and V 2 bases, and 25 bases lay outside the gene matches. This CDR3 is CSVERSGALAGVAWQADTQYF. The CDR3 region has the DNA TGCAGCGTTGAAAGATCGGGAGCGTTAGCGGGAGTGGCCTGGCAGGCAGATACGCAGTATTTT.